This T cell receptor (beta chain) was recovered during a study of CD8 T cells in ankylosing spondylitis. General study findings and limits: Disease-linked clones proved CD8+ and comparatively uncommon in peripheral blood. Matched ankylosing spondylitis synovial fluid reportedly contained a significantly enriched population of disease-linked clones. A number of the motif variants had already been described in reactive arthritis synovial fluid and blood. What appeared characteristic of ankylosing spondylitis blood was a TCR beta motif of seven to nine highly homologous variants.

Library preparation for TCR beta used quantitative 5'-RACE with molecular barcodes. TCRdb re-called the 5' RACE reads with MiXCR, one entry per CDR3 protein. Among about 390,000 distinct CDR3 sequences listed, approximately 20% were seen once. For this clonotype: What it binds is unknown.

The sequence came from a male donor with ankylosing spondylitis. Input material: blood, either unsorted or a sorted T cell fraction (not recorded which).

As DNA, the CDR3 is TGTGCCAGCAGCCAAGAGGCCGGAGATGGTTCACCCCTCCACTTT. This gives the protein CASSQEAGDGSPLHF. The J gene is TRBJ1-6, the V gene TRBV7-3; D gene uncertain. This CDR3 has 15 residues. Trimming cost V 5 bases and J 9 bases, with 17 bases left between them. The germline V gene encodes CDR1 SGHTA and CDR2 FQGTGA.